The rows below give T cell receptor beta chains drawn from one sample of a study of blood T cell repertoires in COVID-19. The table came from immunoSEQ multiplex PCR; TCRdb's copy has only in-frame clones and leaves some out. The sample includes under 250,000 clones, about 90% of them seen just once. What was sequenced was peripheral blood. The receptors come from a man in his thirties or forties with acute or convalescent COVID-19. CDR3s include the opening cysteine and the closing phenylalanine or tryptophan. A D gene is named only where the DNA matches it firmly. For some rows the clone size is stated as once, few or many, or as a class when expanded; others skip it.

>.|TRBV28|TRBJ1-2|once
TGTGCCAGCAGTTTATACTCACCCGACAGAACCTATGGCTACACCTTC
CASSLYSPDRTYGYTF
>.|TRBV3-1/TRBV3-2|TRBJ1-1|.
TGTGCCAGCAGCCAAGACTCTCGGGGTGCAGGACTTGGGGTTGAAGCTTTCTTT
CASSQDSRGAGLGVEAFF
>.|TRBV18|TRBJ1-1|.
TGTGCCAGCTCATCCGACAGGAACACTGAAGCTTTCTTT
CASSSDRNTEAFF
>.|TRBV5-5|TRBJ2-7|.
TGTGCCAGCAGCTTAACCGCGAGCTACGAGCAGTACTTC
CASSLTASYEQYF
>.|TRBV5-1|TRBJ1-1|.
TGCGCCAGCAGCTTGGCCTCGGGGACTGAAGCTTTCTTT
CASSLASGTEAFF
>.|TRBV27|TRBJ1-4|.
TGTGCCAGCAGTTTGACAGCCAGAAATGAAAAACTGTTTTTT
CASSLTARNEKLFF
>TRBD1|TRBV19|TRBJ1-5|.
TGTGCCAGTAGCACCAGGGGGCAGCCCCAGCATTTT
CASSTRGQPQHF
>TRBD2|TRBV5-1|TRBJ2-2|.
TGCGCCAGCAGCCTCATGAGCGGGGCCGCGAACACCGGGGAGCTGTTTTTT
CASSLMSGAANTGELFF
>TRBD1|TRBV28|TRBJ2-7|.
TGTGCCAGCAGAGATTTGCAGGGGGCCTACGAGCAGTACTTC
CASRDLQGAYEQYF
>.|TRBV5-6|TRBJ2-7|.
TGTGCCAGCAGCCCAAGTGCAGGTGGCGAGCAGTACTTC
CASSPSAGGEQYF
>.|TRBV18|TRBJ1-4|once
TGTGCCAGCTCGCATCGCCGGAGTAATGAAAAACTGTTTTTT
CASSHRRSNEKLFF
>TRBD1|TRBV28|TRBJ2-5|.
TGTGCCAGCAGTACCAGGGGGCTGGAAGAGACCCAGTACTTC
CASSTRGLEETQYF
>.|TRBV15|TRBJ1-2|.
TGTGCCACCAGCGTCCCAGATATCCGTGGCTACACCTTC
CATSVPDIRGYTF
>.|TRBV15|TRBJ2-5|.
TGTGCCACCAGCAGGGACAGCCAAGAGACCCAGTACTTC
CATSRDSQETQYF
>.|TRBV12-3/TRBV12-4|TRBJ2-3|once
TGTGCCAGCAGAAAACTGGGGAGGGATACGCAGTATTTT
CASRKLGRDTQYF
>.|TRBV28|TRBJ2-2|once
TGTGCCAGCGGAATGACAGGCCCACTAAGGGAGCTGTTTTTT
CASGMTGPLRELFF
>TRBD1|TRBV7-6|TRBJ2-5|once
TGTGCCAGCAGCCCGCGGGGACAGGGGGCCGGAGAGACCCAGTACTTC
CASSPRGQGAGETQYF
>.|TRBV13|TRBJ2-7|.
TGTGCCAGCAGCTTCGACAGAACCTACGAGCAGTACTTC
CASSFDRTYEQYF
>TRBD1|TRBV11-2|TRBJ2-7|once
TGTGCCAGCAGCCGTCCCGGGACAGTTTACTTC
CASSRPGTVYF
>TRBD2|TRBV6-2/TRBV6-3|TRBJ2-3|.
TGTGCCAGCAGTTACGGTCTAGCGGGGGGGGGCACAGATACGCAGTATTTT
CASSYGLAGGGTDTQYF